This TCR beta chain is drawn from a study of T cell responses to AZD1222 COVID-19 vaccine. The study, taken as a whole, reports: Regions left unmutated in variants are reportedly the target of nearly half of spike-specific TCRs.

The assay was immunoSEQ multiplex PCR, and TCRdb's table has in-frame clones only and misses some. This repertoire shows 120,000 or so clones, approximately 90% found once; its top ten account for about 7.5%. Concerning this clone itself: Its target is not known.

This CDR3 spans 15 amino acids. CDR1 is SGDLS, CDR2 YYNGEE, per germline. V lost 2 bases, J lost 0 bases, and 11 bases lay in between. The chain combines TRBV9 with TRBJ1-1, with D maybe TRBD1 (6 bases). The sequence derives from an adult who received the AZD1222 COVID-19 vaccine. The source material was peripheral blood, sampled 28 days after the second AZD1222 dose. In DNA form, the CDR3 reads TGTGCCAGCAGCGTCGCAGGGGCCATGAACACTGAAGCTTTCTTT. This encodes CASSVAGAMNTEAFF. Full variable domain (missing parts from reference TRBV9 and TRBJ1-1): DSGVTQTPKHLITATGQRVTLRCSPRSGDLSVYWYQQSLDQGLQFLIQYYNGEERAKGNILERFSAQQFPDLHSELNLSSLELGDSALYFCASSVAGAMNTEAFFGQGTRLTVV.